These 16 T cell receptor beta chains share one sample of origin, sequenced in a study of blood T cell repertoires in COVID-19. Repertoires were generated with immunoSEQ multiplex PCR, while TCRdb's copy carries only in-frame clones and drops some. The sample contains fewer than 250,000 clones, around 92% of which appear only once. The sample consisted of peripheral blood. These receptors came from a man aged 25 to 40 with acute or convalescent COVID-19.

The rearrangement uses TRBV7-2 and TRBJ2-2, with D tentatively TRBD1 (6 bases). CDR3 size: 19 residues. V lost 4 bases and J 0 bases, leaving 21 bases between the germline ends. Germline values: CDR1 SGHTA, CDR2 FQGNSA. The DNA for the CDR3 is TGTGCCAGCAGCTGGGGACCCACGGGGAAGGGGGCGAACACCGGGGAGCTGTTTTTT. It codes for CASSWGPTGKGANTGELFF.

This clone appeared a single time. This rearrangement joins TRBV28 to TRBJ2-2; the match to TRBD1 covers 10 bases. The germline gives CDR1 MDHEN, CDR2 SYDVKM. This CDR3 contains 15 residues. Trimming at V came to 6 bases and at J to 7 bases, leaving 8 bases not matched to a gene. This CDR3 reads CASRGQGKGIGELFF. The CDR3 nucleotides read TGTGCCAGCAGGGGACAGGGGAAGGGAATCGGGGAGCTGTTTTTT.

J is TRBJ2-3 and V is TRBV19, with D maybe TRBD2 (6 bases). Germline V CDR1 and CDR2: LNHDA, SQIVND (reference sequence). The CDR3 extends over 15 amino acids. With 4 bases removed from V and 4 bases from J, the gap between germline ends came to 15 bases. CDR3 sequence (DNA): TGTGCCAGTAGTAAGAAAGCGGGCCTCCCAGATACGCAGTATTTT. This gives the protein CASSKKAGLPDTQYF.

This clone was seen more than once but under ten times. The chain carries TRBV7-8 and TRBJ1-3; D is unresolved. This CDR3 is built from 13 residues. Germline V gene lookup returns CDR1 SGHVS and CDR2 FQNEAQ. In DNA, the CDR3 is TGTGGGTCTCGGGTTACTACTGGAAACACCATATATTTT. It yields the protein CGSRVTTGNTIYF.

The chain couples TRBV3-1 (or the pseudogene TRBV3-2) to TRBJ2-3; D possibly corresponds to TRBD1 (6 bases). CDR1 is LGHDT, CDR2 YNNKEL, per germline (reference sequence). V lost 4 bases to trimming and J lost 1 base, with 12 bases between them. The CDR3 has 15 residues. For the CDR3, the DNA is TGTGCCAGCAGCCCCCAAGGACAGCGCACAGATACGCAGTATTTT. Translation gives CASSPQGQRTDTQYF.

The V call is TRBV7-9, the J call TRBJ1-2; D gene uncertain. This CDR3 is 14 amino acids long. The germline gives CDR1 SEHNR, CDR2 FQNEAQ (reference sequence). The ends were cut back, 4 bases at V and 2 bases at J, with 11 bases in the middle. CDR3 amino acids: CASSSVAGNYGYTF. DNA for the CDR3: TGTGCCAGCAGCTCCGTGGCGGGCAACTATGGCTACACCTTC. Full variable domain (rest looked up from reference TRBV7-9 and TRBJ1-2): DTGVSQNPRHKITKRGQNVTFRCDPISEHNRLYWYRQTLGQGPEFLTYFQNEAQLEKSRLLSDRFSAERPKGSFSTLEIQRTEQGDSAMYLCASSSVAGNYGYTFGSGTRLTVV.

The chain recombines TRBV19 with TRBJ1-1; D unclear. Germline lookup yields CDR1 LNHDA and CDR2 SQIVND (reference sequence). V was shortened by 7 bases and J by 0 bases, with 15 bases between the two germline ends. The CDR3 length is 15 residues. This CDR3 is CASTPPPGMNTEAFF. The CDR3 DNA follows: TGTGCCAGTACACCCCCACCGGGGATGAACACTGAAGCTTTCTTT. Full variable domain (outside the CDR3, taken from reference TRBV19 and TRBJ1-1): DGGITQSPKYLFRKEGQNVTLSCEQNLNHDAMYWYRQDPGQGLRLIYYSQIVNDFQKGDIAEGYSVSREKKESFPLTVTSAQKNPTAFYLCASTPPPGMNTEAFFGQGTRLTVV.

J is TRBJ1-5 and V is TRBV25-1; D remains ambiguous. V was clipped by 10 bases and J by 8 bases, with 18 bases between them. The CDR3 contains 13 residues. The V gene's germline CDR1 is MGHDK and CDR2 SYGVNS. CDR3 in amino acids: CATSGFSEEPQHF. DNA for the CDR3: TGTGCCACCTCCGGGTTCTCTGAGGAGCCCCAGCATTTT.

This clone was counted a few times. The V and J genes are TRBV19 and TRBJ1-2, with 7 bases that match TRBD1. After removal of 8 bases from V and 4 bases from J, the junction contained 4 bases not matched to a gene. CDR3 length: 12 amino acids. The germline V gene encodes CDR1 LNHDA and CDR2 SQIVND (reference sequence). DNA for the CDR3: TGTGCCAGTTGGGACAGCCGCTATGGCTACACCTTC. It yields the protein CASWDSRYGYTF.

The chain recombines TRBV28 with TRBJ1-5; D uncertain. Trimming removed 7 bases from V and 0 bases from J, with 16 bases in between. This CDR3 has 16 residues. The V gene's germline CDR1 is MDHEN and CDR2 SYDVKM. In nucleotides, the CDR3 is TGTGCCAGCACTTATCGTTCGGGGATTAGCAATCAGCCCCAGCATTTT. Translation: CASTYRSGISNQPQHF.

Remarks on this clone: This CDR3 is also generated by other DNA sequences in the sample. The rearrangement joins TRBV20-1 to TRBJ2-3; no firm D call. Germline CDR1 is DFQATT and CDR2 is SNEGSKA (reference sequence). V lost 1 base to trimming and J lost 5 bases, with 4 bases between them. CDR3 length: 11 amino acids. CDR3 DNA: TGCAGTGCTAGAGTCAGAGATACGCAGTATTTT. This gives the protein CSARVRDTQYF.

The rearrangement joins TRBV28 to TRBJ2-3, with D maybe TRBD2 (5 bases). The CDR3 is 15 amino acids. Germline CDR1 MDHEN, CDR2 SYDVKM. Trimming shortened V by 3 bases and J by 0 bases, and 10 bases separated the two germline ends. CDR3: CASSFRRGSTDTQYF. CDR3 coding DNA: TGTGCCAGCAGTTTTCGACGAGGGAGCACAGATACGCAGTATTTT. Together with reference TRBV28 and TRBJ2-3, the CDR3 gives the full variable domain: DVKVTQSSRYLVKRTGEKVFLECVQDMDHENMFWYRQDPGLGLRLIYFSYDVKMKEKGDIPEGYSVSREKKERFSLILESASTNQTSMYLCASSFRRGSTDTQYFGPGTRLTVL.

The chain employs TRBV27 and TRBJ2-1, with a weak D call TRBD2 (5 bases). There are 11 residues in the CDR3. V was pared by 8 bases and J by 12 bases, with 14 bases between. CDR1 MNHEY and CDR2 SMNVEV come from the germline V gene (reference sequence). The chain's CDR3 is CASRGAWGQFF. As DNA, the CDR3 is TGTGCCAGCCGGGGAGCTTGGGGGCAGTTCTTC.

This clone was picked up a small number of times. The V gene is TRBV19, the J gene TRBJ1-1, with no clear D. The CDR3 loop spans 14 amino acids. V lost 2 bases to trimming and J lost 2 bases, with 9 bases between them. CDR1 is LNHDA, CDR2 SQIVND, per germline (reference sequence). This chain's CDR3 is CASSIRGGNTEAFF. Here the CDR3 DNA reads TGTGCCAGTAGTATACGGGGTGGAAACACTGAAGCTTTCTTT.

In its sample, this clone was seen a few times. This chain joins TRBV19 and TRBJ2-1; 7 positions match TRBD1. This CDR3 region has 15 residues. Germline CDR1 is LNHDA and CDR2 is SQIVND (reference sequence). V shed 6 bases and J 7 bases; nucleotides not matched to a gene: 12. Here the CDR3 reads CASRLQGFTLNEQFF. Written as DNA, the CDR3 is TGTGCCAGTAGACTACAGGGGTTTACCCTGAATGAGCAGTTCTTC.

The chain has TRBV19 and TRBJ1-3; the D is unclear. The ends were cut back, 4 bases at V and 0 bases at J, with 10 bases in the middle. Per germline, CDR1 LNHDA and CDR2 SQIVND (reference sequence). The CDR3 has 15 residues. The CDR3, as DNA: TGTGCCAGTAGTACTCTCTATATCTCTGGAAACACCATATATTTT. This encodes CASSTLYISGNTIYF.